This T cell receptor beta chain was recorded in a study of blood T cell repertoires in COVID-19 (dated by TCRdb to the early 2020s). As for the study more broadly: Samples covering the acute and convalescent phases of COVID-19 were provided by collaborators in the United States, Italy and Spain. The material from the prospective study consisted of cDNA or gDNA derived from T cells, B-cell-depleted T cells, or PBMCs. Deeply sampled blood TCRbeta repertoires from subjects exposed to, actively infected with, or recovered from COVID-19 were included in the dataset. The repertoires were released in a freely available public database intended as a resource for research on the immune response to SARS-CoV-2. The samples were drawn from the first 160 participants of the ongoing ImmuneRACE study and from some 1,300 subjects provided by 6 global collaborators. Nearly every sample came with metadata listing a de-identified subject ID, COVID-19 status, age in years and sex. Where available, HLA class I and class II types were obtained from metadata supplied by the sample provider rather than from assay-based typing. The full study reports these points: How much clinical and demographic metadata was included differed by source and by participant, and the metadata was provided uncurated.

The immunoSEQ Assay, a bias-controlled multiplex PCR, was used to amplify TCRbeta CDR3 regions from genomic DNA. Processing in the source paper ran as follows. The number of nucleated cells in each sample was estimated from the amplification of reference gene primers within the assay. Sequence reads were collapsed and filtered to measure the absolute abundance of every unique TCRbeta CDR3 rearrangement. For each sample, productive Simpson clonality was calculated by taking the square root of Simpson's diversity index across productive rearrangements. The source is immuneACCESS, and TCRdb retained only in-frame sequences with V and J called. Part of the clones is not carried over; for the studies checked, unresolved V genes explain less than half of this, and the remainder is unexplained. That table gives V, J and clone size, and the DNA gave D and trimming. In all, the sample holds about 200,000 clones, and around nine tenths of those were seen once. Approximately 0.5% of the sample is in the top ten clones.

Regarding this clone: What antigen it recognizes has not been identified. Base qualities are not recorded, but no much larger clone differs from it by a single base.

Collaborating institutions collected whole blood in K2EDTA tubes following their own protocols. For TCRbeta analysis, collaborators shipped samples as frozen whole blood, isolated PBMCs, or DNA extracted from either of those sample types. V loses 6 bases of germline sequence and J loses 5 bases, and the interval between the two ends is 17 bases. The CDR3 numbers 15 residues from cysteine through phenylalanine. Left in the record is the CDR3 DNA by itself, 45 bases read in frame from the first base. The germline V gene encodes CDR1 SNHLY and CDR2 FYNNEI. The source is a man aged 50 or older with acute or convalescent COVID-19. The sequencing sample was made of peripheral blood. Rearrangement joined TRBV2 to TRBJ1-5; the best D guess is TRBD1, with 6 bases matching. The CDR3 reads CASRSPGQPDQPQHF. The DNA sequence reads TGTGCCAGCAGGAGCCCCGGACAGCCAGATCAGCCCCAGCATTTT. Supplemented by the reference TRBV2 and TRBJ1-5 proteins around the CDR3, the complete variable domain is EPEVTQTPSHQVTQMGQEVILRCVPISNHLYFYWYRQILGQKVEFLVSFYNNEISEKSEIFDDQFSVERPDGSNFTLKIRSTKLEDSAMYFCASRSPGQPDQPQHFGDGTRLSIL.